The 2 T cell receptor beta chains presented below share a single source sample, sequenced in a study of blood T cell repertoires in COVID-19. Method: immunoSEQ multiplex PCR; TCRdb's copy keeps in-frame clones and lacks some. Here the sample spans more than 250,000 clones, about 87% being singletons. Sequenced sample: peripheral blood. The receptors originated from a woman aged 25 to 45 with COVID-19, enrolled during active disease.

The chain links TRBV3-1 (or the pseudogene TRBV3-2) to TRBJ2-1; 8 bases fit TRBD2. The CDR3 spans 15 residues. Per the germline V gene, CDR1 is LGHDT and CDR2 is YNNKEL (reference sequence). Trimming removed 4 bases from V and 2 bases from J; junction bases left unmatched: 4. Here the CDR3 reads CASSPHGGAYNEQFF. Written as DNA, the CDR3 is TGTGCCAGCAGCCCCCACGGGGGGGCCTACAATGAGCAGTTCTTC.

This chain links TRBV5-1 with TRBJ1-4, with 8 bases aligning to TRBD1. V was pared by 2 bases and J by 5 bases, with 2 bases of the junction left unmatched. Germline values: CDR1 SGHRS, CDR2 YFSETQ. The CDR3 covers 14 residues. In DNA form, the CDR3 reads TGCGCCAGCAGCTTACGGACAGGGAATGAAAAACTGTTTTTT. Translating gives CASSLRTGNEKLFF.